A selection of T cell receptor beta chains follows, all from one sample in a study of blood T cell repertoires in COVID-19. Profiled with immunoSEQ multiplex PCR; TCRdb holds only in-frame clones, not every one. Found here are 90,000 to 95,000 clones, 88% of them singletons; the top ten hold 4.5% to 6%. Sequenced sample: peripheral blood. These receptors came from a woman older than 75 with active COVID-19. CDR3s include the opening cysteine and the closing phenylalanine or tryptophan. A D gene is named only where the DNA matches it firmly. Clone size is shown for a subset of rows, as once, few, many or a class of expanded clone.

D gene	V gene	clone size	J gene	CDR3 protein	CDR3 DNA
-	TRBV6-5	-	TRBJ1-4	CASSYGAAGEEKLFF	TGTGCCAGCAGTTACGGGGCGGCAGGGGAAGAAAAACTGTTTTTT
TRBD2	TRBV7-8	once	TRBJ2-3	CASSSYGTSGSVDTQYF	TGTGCCAGCAGCTCCTACGGGACTAGCGGGAGTGTAGATACGCAGTATTTT
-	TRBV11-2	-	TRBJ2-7	CASSFRPAAGEQYF	TGTGCCAGCAGCTTTCGCCCCGCGGCGGGGGAGCAGTACTTC
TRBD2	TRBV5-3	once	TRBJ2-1	CARSFGGRGYNEQFF	TGTGCCAGAAGCTTCGGCGGGAGGGGCTACAATGAGCAGTTCTTC
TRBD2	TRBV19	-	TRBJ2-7	CASSGTSGSDRYF	TGTGCCTCCTCCGGGACTAGCGGGAGCGACCGGTACTTC
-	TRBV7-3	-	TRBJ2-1	CASSPMPLGLSYNEQFF	TGTGCCAGCAGCCCGATGCCCCTTGGACTTTCCTACAATGAGCAGTTCTTC
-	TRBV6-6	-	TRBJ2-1	CASKARGNEQFF	TGTGCCAGCAAAGCGCGAGGCAATGAGCAGTTCTTC
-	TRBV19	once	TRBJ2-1	CASSIPARGAGYNEQFF	TGTGCCAGTAGTATCCCCGCCCGGGGAGCGGGTTACAATGAGCAGTTCTTC
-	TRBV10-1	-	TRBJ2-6	CASSESLGPRGANVLTF	TGCGCCAGCAGTGAGTCGCTGGGTCCGAGGGGGGCCAACGTCCTGACTTTC
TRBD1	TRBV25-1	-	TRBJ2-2	CASNPDRGQAGELFF	TGTGCCAGCAACCCGGACAGGGGGCAGGCCGGGGAGCTGTTTTTT
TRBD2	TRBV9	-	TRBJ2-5	CASSPGTSQSQETQYF	TGTGCCAGCAGCCCGGGGACTAGCCAGAGCCAAGAGACCCAGTACTTC
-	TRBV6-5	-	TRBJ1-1	CASRPTAGSAEAFF	TGTGCCAGCAGACCTACGGCGGGGAGCGCTGAAGCTTTCTTT
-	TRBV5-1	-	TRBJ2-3	CASSFRDSDTQYF	TGCGCCAGCAGCTTCAGGGACTCGGATACGCAGTATTTT
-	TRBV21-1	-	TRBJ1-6	CASRTQGLNSPLHF	TGTGCCAGCAGGACACAGGGCTTGAATTCACCCCTCCACTTT
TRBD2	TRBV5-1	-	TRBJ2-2	CASSLLAGGSTGELFF	TGCGCCAGCAGCTTGTTGGCGGGAGGTAGCACCGGGGAGCTGTTTTTT
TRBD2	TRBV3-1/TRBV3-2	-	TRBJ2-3	CASSLAGGPDTQYF	TGTGCCAGCAGCCTAGCGGGAGGTCCAGATACGCAGTATTTT
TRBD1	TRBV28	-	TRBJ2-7	CASSKPRDRDYEQYF	TGTGCCAGCAGTAAACCACGGGACAGAGACTACGAGCAGTACTTC
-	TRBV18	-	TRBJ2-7	CASSPNRVEQYF	TGTGCCAGCTCACCAAACAGGGTCGAGCAGTACTTC
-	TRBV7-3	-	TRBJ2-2	CASSLLATGELFF	TGTGCCAGCAGCTTACTAGCGACCGGGGAGCTGTTTTTT
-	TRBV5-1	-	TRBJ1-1	CASSLSGPYDEAFF	TGCGCCAGCAGCTTGTCAGGTCCCTATGACGAAGCTTTCTTT
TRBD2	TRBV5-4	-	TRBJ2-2	CASSAGTSGRGTGELFF	TGTGCCAGCAGCGCCGGGACTAGCGGGAGGGGCACCGGGGAGCTGTTTTTT
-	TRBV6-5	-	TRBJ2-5	CASRISGQETQYF	TGTGCCAGCCGGATTAGCGGACAAGAGACCCAGTACTTC
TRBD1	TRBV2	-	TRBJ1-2	CASRFDRVNYGYTF	TGTGCCAGCAGATTTGACAGGGTAAACTATGGCTACACCTTC
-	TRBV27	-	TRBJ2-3	CASSLSEWSTDTQYF	TGTGCCAGCAGTTTATCGGAGTGGAGCACAGATACGCAGTATTTT
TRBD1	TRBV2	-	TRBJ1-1	CATKDTGDTEAFF	TGTGCCACCAAGGACACAGGGGACACTGAAGCTTTCTTT
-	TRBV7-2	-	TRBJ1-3	CASSRDIVSGNTIYF	TGTGCCAGCAGCCGGGACATCGTCTCTGGAAACACCATATATTTT
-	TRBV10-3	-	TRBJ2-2	CATTAGGSGELFF	TGTGCCACCACCGCCGGGGGATCCGGGGAGCTGTTTTTT
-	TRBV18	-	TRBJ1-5	CASSPEGGNQPQHF	TGTGCCAGCTCACCAGAGGGTGGCAATCAGCCCCAGCATTTT
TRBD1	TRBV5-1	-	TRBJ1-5	CASSLGTGQPQHF	TGCGCCAGCAGCTTGGGGACAGGACAGCCCCAGCATTTT
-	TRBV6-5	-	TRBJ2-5	CASSFGQAGKETQYF	TGTGCCAGCAGTTTCGGACAGGCGGGGAAAGAGACCCAGTACTTC
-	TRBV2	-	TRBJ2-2	CASLLPGAGELFF	TGTGCCAGCCTTCTGCCGGGAGCCGGGGAGCTGTTTTTT
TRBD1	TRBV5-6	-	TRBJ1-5	CASSPRPMGQGHQPQHF	TGTGCCAGCAGCCCCCGCCCAATGGGACAGGGGCATCAGCCCCAGCATTTT
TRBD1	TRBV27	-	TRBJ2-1	CASSRTGSYNEQFF	TGTGCCAGCAGCCGGACAGGGTCCTACAATGAGCAGTTCTTC
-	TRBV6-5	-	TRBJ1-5	CASRATGREPQHF	TGTGCCAGCAGAGCAACCGGCAGGGAGCCCCAGCATTTT
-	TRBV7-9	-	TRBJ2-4	CAIRLGGIQYF	TGTGCCATCCGGTTGGGGGGCATTCAGTACTTC
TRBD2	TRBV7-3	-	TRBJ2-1	CASSFRLAGVDEQFF	TGTGCCAGCAGCTTCCGGCTAGCGGGAGTAGATGAGCAGTTCTTC
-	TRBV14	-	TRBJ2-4	CASSHILRVVLAKNIQYF	TGTGCCAGCAGCCACATACTGCGGGTAGTCCTAGCCAAAAACATTCAGTACTTC
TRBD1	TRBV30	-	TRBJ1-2	CAWSVGQVTNYGYTF	TGTGCCTGGAGTGTAGGACAGGTGACTAACTATGGCTACACCTTC
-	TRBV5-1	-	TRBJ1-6	CASSFPGSDSPLHF	TGCGCCAGCAGCTTTCCAGGGTCGGATTCACCCCTCCACTTT
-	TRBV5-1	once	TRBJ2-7	CASRDGHKSYEQYF	TGCGCCAGCAGGGATGGACACAAGAGCTACGAGCAGTACTTC
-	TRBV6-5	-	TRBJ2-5	CASSFQRGWETQYF	TGTGCCAGCTCCTTCCAAAGGGGCTGGGAGACCCAGTACTTC
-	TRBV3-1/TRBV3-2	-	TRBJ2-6	CASSSRAGANVLTF	TGTGCCAGCAGCTCGAGGGCTGGGGCCAACGTCCTGACTTTC
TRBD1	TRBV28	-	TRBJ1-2	CASSNRGWGYTF	TGTGCCAGCAGTAACAGGGGCTGGGGCTACACCTTC
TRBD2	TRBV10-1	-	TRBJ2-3	CASSSTAGERTDTQYF	TGCGCCAGCAGTAGCACAGCGGGAGAAAGGACAGATACGCAGTATTTT
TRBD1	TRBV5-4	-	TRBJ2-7	CASSWEGQGRYEQYF	TGTGCCAGCAGCTGGGAGGGACAGGGTAGATACGAGCAGTACTTC
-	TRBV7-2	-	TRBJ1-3	CATGRSSGNTIYF	TGTGCCACGGGGAGAAGTTCTGGAAACACCATATATTTT
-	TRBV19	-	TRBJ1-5	CASSIDYSNQPQHF	TGTGCCAGTAGTATAGACTACAGCAATCAGCCCCAGCATTTT
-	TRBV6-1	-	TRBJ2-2	CASSETLGAGTGELFF	TGTGCCAGCAGTGAGACGCTGGGGGCTGGGACCGGGGAGCTGTTTTTT
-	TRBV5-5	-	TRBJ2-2	CASSSQQGRNTGELFF	TGTGCCAGCAGCTCTCAACAGGGCCGGAACACCGGGGAGCTGTTTTTT
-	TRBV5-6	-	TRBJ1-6	CASSLGHDNSPLHF	TGTGCCAGCAGCTTGGGACATGATAATTCACCCCTCCACTTT
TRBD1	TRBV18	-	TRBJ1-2	CASSHPGTGIGYTF	TGTGCCAGCTCACACCCCGGGACAGGGATTGGCTACACCTTC